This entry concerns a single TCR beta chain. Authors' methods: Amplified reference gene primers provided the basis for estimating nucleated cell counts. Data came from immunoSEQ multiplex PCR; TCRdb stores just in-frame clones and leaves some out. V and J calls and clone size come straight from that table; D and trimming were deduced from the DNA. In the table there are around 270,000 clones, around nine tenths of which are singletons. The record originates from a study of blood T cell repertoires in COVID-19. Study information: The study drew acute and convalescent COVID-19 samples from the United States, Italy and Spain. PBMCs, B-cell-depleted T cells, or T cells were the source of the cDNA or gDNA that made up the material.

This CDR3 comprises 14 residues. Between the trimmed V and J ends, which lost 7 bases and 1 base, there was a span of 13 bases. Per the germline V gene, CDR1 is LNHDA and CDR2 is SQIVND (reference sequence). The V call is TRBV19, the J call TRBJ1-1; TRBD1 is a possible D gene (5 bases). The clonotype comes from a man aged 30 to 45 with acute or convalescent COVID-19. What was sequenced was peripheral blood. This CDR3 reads CASTPTARNTEAFF. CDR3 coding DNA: TGTGCCAGTACCCCGACAGCGAGGAACACTGAAGCTTTCTTT. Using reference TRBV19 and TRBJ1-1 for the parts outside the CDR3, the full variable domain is DGGITQSPKYLFRKEGQNVTLSCEQNLNHDAMYWYRQDPGQGLRLIYYSQIVNDFQKGDIAEGYSVSREKKESFPLTVTSAQKNPTAFYLCASTPTARNTEAFFGQGTRLTVV.